These 25 T cell receptor beta chains were sequenced from one sample in a study of T cell responses to AZD1222 COVID-19 vaccine. Sequencing was performed with immunoSEQ multiplex PCR; in TCRdb, only in-frame clones are kept and a portion is missing. There are about 81,000 clones in the sample; about 89% occur only once, and around a tenth lies in the top ten. This sample comprised peripheral blood, obtained 28 days after the second AZD1222 dose. The receptors originated from an adult who received the AZD1222 COVID-19 vaccine.

The V and J genes are TRBV19 and TRBJ2-3; D is unresolved. The CDR3 is made up of 13 amino acids. Per germline, CDR1 LNHDA and CDR2 SQIVND (reference sequence). V was pared by 5 bases and J by 2 bases, with 8 bases between. CDR3: CASSPSATDTQYF. The CDR3 DNA reads as TGTGCCAGTAGTCCCTCTGCCACAGATACGCAGTATTTT.

The V call is TRBV28, the J call TRBJ2-2; maybe TRBD2 (6 bases). V was clipped by 8 bases and J by 5 bases, with 18 bases between them. The CDR3 loop spans 15 amino acids. Germline CDR1 and CDR2: MDHEN and SYDVKM. The DNA for the CDR3 is TGTGCCAGCCGTACGGAGGGTCCGGGGACCGGGGAGCTGTTTTTT. Translation: CASRTEGPGTGELFF.

The chain employs TRBV30 and TRBJ2-7; D gene uncertain. The germline gives CDR1 GTSNPN, CDR2 SVGIG (reference sequence). Trimming shortened V by 0 bases and J by 9 bases, and 18 bases separated the two germline ends. The CDR3 length is 14 residues. CDR3 sequence reads: CAWSVGQVKVRQYF. DNA of the CDR3: TGTGCCTGGAGTGTAGGGCAGGTAAAGGTGCGGCAGTACTTC.

The chain links TRBV7-3 to TRBJ2-7, with TRBD1 identical over 7 bases. Germline CDR1 SGHTA, CDR2 FQGTGA. This CDR3 is built from 16 residues. Trimming removed 5 bases from V and 4 bases from J; junction bases left unmatched: 14. CDR3 region: CASSPEDRRRTYEQYF. As DNA, the CDR3 is TGTGCCAGCAGCCCCGAGGACAGGCGGCGGACGTACGAGCAGTACTTC.

The genes are TRBV19 and TRBJ1-1, with 8 bases fitting TRBD1. This CDR3 spans 19 amino acids. The germline CDR1 and CDR2 sequences are LNHDA and SQIVND (reference sequence). Unmatched junction bases numbered 24, after V lost 7 bases and J lost 5 bases. CDR3: CASTLWGAGGLWTGTEAFF. CDR3 nucleotides: TGTGCCAGTACCCTATGGGGAGCAGGGGGCCTATGGACGGGGACTGAAGCTTTCTTT.

Here the CDR3 DNA reads TGTGCCAGCACCGAACAGGGGGGCGCCGGGGAGCAGTACTTC. Its translation: CASTEQGGAGEQYF. This sequence joins TRBV6-5 and TRBJ2-7; 8 nucleotides line up with TRBD1. Trimming took 7 bases from V and 7 from J; bases not matched to a gene: 12. The CDR3 runs 14 residues. Germline V CDR1 and CDR2: MNHEY, SVGAGI.

V gene TRBV9 combines with J gene TRBJ2-6; unclear D gene. Germline V gene data show CDR1 as SGDLS and CDR2 as YYNGEE. This CDR3 has 16 residues. V lost 3 bases, J lost 0 bases, and 10 bases lay in between. The CDR3 DNA is TGTGCCAGCAGCGACAGCGTTGACTCTGGGGCCAACGTCCTGACTTTC. Protein: CASSDSVDSGANVLTF.

This chain uses TRBV24-1 with TRBJ2-1, with TRBD2 matching over 10 bases. Germline V lookup: CDR1 KGHDR, CDR2 SFDVKD. The J segment lost 6 bases and the V segment lost 7 bases, leaving 5 bases of the junction unmatched. The CDR3 is 14 residues long. The CDR3 spells CATRAGGPSNEQFF. The CDR3 region has the DNA TGTGCCACCAGAGCGGGAGGGCCGTCCAATGAGCAGTTCTTC.

This clone occurred a few times. This chain connects TRBV5-1 to TRBJ2-1, with 13 bases matching TRBD2. This CDR3 is 14 amino acids long. Germline CDR1 reads SGHRS; CDR2 reads YFSETQ. V lost 7 bases and J lost 15; bases outside the gene matches: 13. The CDR3 coding sequence is TGCGCCAGCCTGGGGACTAGCGGGAACCAAGCTCCGTTCTTC. Protein product: CASLGTSGNQAPFF.

The chain links TRBV27 to TRBJ2-7; the match to TRBD2 covers 8 bases. V was pared by 5 bases and J by 3 bases, with 9 bases of the junction left unmatched. Germline CDR1 and CDR2: MNHEY and SMNVEV (reference sequence). This CDR3 is built from 15 residues. DNA for the CDR3: TGTGCCAGCAGTCCCCGGGGACTAGGAAACTACGAGCAGTACTTC. This sequence encodes CASSPRGLGNYEQYF.

This chain connects TRBV5-6 to TRBJ1-1; D is unresolved. CDR1 and CDR2 from the germline V gene are SGHDT and YYEEEE. The CDR3 spans 14 residues. V gave up 0 bases and J gave up 1 base, with 7 bases separating them. CDR3 DNA sequence: TGTGCCAGCAGCTTGGGCAGGCAGAACACTGAAGCTTTCTTT. Its translation is CASSLGRQNTEAFF.

The V and J genes are TRBV7-3 and TRBJ2-5; D unresolved. The V end was cut by 4 bases, the J end by 5 bases, with 11 bases between. Germline-derived CDR1 and CDR2 are SGHTA and FQGTGA. The CDR3 totals 13 residues. CDR3 bases: TGTGCCAGCAGCTCCGCCCTCGGGGAGACCCAGTACTTC. Translation: CASSSALGETQYF.

In this sample, this clone turned up once. V is TRBV2 and J is TRBJ2-7; D perhaps matches TRBD1 (6 bases). The CDR3 consists of 15 residues. V was pared by 2 bases and J by 4 bases, with 15 bases between. Germline CDR1 reads SNHLY; CDR2 reads FYNNEI. CDR3 region: CASSESPSRGYEQYF. The DNA for the CDR3 is TGTGCCAGCAGTGAATCCCCTTCCAGGGGTTACGAGCAGTACTTC.

Comments on this clone: One end of the junction varies from germline; a read error may be responsible. The chain links TRBV3-1 (or the pseudogene TRBV3-2) to TRBJ1-1; no definite D call. This CDR3 region has 11 residues. CDR1 and CDR2 from the germline V gene are LGHDT and YNNKEL (reference sequence). Here the CDR3 DNA reads TGTGCCAGCAGCCAAGAACTCCAGACGTTTTTT. Encoded protein: CASSQELQTFF.

The gene calls are TRBV12-3 or TRBV12-4 and TRBJ1-4; 7 positions match TRBD1. The junction had 2 bases not matched to a gene; V was cut back by 3 bases and J by 10 bases. CDR3 length equals 12 residues. CDR3 sequence reads: CASSFHRGKLFF. The CDR3 nucleotides are TGTGCCAGCAGTTTCCACAGGGGAAAACTGTTTTTT.

The chain joins TRBV15 to TRBJ1-1; no clear D. The germline V and J ends were trimmed by 3 bases and 4 bases, with 9 bases remaining between them. This CDR3 is 13 amino acids long. CDR1 LNHNV and CDR2 YYDKDF come from the germline V gene (reference sequence). The CDR3 DNA sequence: TGTGCCACCAGCAGGGAGACCGGCACTGAAGCTTTCTTT. The encoded protein is CATSRETGTEAFF. Supplemented by reference TRBV15 and TRBJ1-1, the full variable domain reads DAMVIQNPRYQVTQFGKPVTLSCSQTLNHNVMYWYQQKSSQAPKLLFHYYDKDFNNEADTPDNFQSRRPNTSFCFLDIRSPGLGDTAMYLCATSRETGTEAFFGQGTRLTVV.

The CDR3: CASSAGVGTRTDTQYF. CDR3 nucleotide sequence: TGTGCCAGCAGCGCCGGGGTCGGGACTCGCACAGATACGCAGTATTTT. The rearrangement joins TRBV9 to TRBJ2-3; a possible D gene is TRBD2 (6 bases). The V gene lost 3 bases and the J gene lost 1 base, with 15 bases spanning the gap. This CDR3 region has 16 residues. Germline lookup yields CDR1 SGDLS and CDR2 YYNGEE.

The chain links TRBV5-4 to TRBJ1-5; D might be TRBD1 (5 bases). Germline V gene sequence: CDR1 SGHNT, CDR2 YYREEE (reference sequence). The V end lost 4 bases, the J end lost 5 bases, and 10 bases lay between the germline ends. The CDR3 is 13 residues long. The CDR3 DNA sequence: TGTGCCAGCAGCGATCGGGGCCATCAGCCCCAGCATTTT. Amino acids: CASSDRGHQPQHF.

CDR3 residues: CASSLGQIELYGYTF. The DNA of the CDR3 is TGTGCCAGCAGTTTAGGGCAGATCGAACTATATGGCTACACCTTC. This chain links TRBV28 with TRBJ1-2; D ambiguous. The CDR3 is 15 residues long. The germline gives CDR1 MDHEN, CDR2 SYDVKM. The V and J ends lost 2 bases and 5 bases respectively, with 15 bases between them.

This chain links TRBV7-8 with TRBJ1-3; D uncertain. V was pared by 0 bases and J by 0 bases, with 12 bases between. The CDR3 has 17 residues. Germline lookup yields CDR1 SGHVS and CDR2 FQNEAQ. The CDR3 reads CASSLANLFLSGNTIYF. The CDR3 DNA is TGTGCCAGCAGCTTAGCCAATTTATTTCTCTCTGGAAACACCATATATTTT.

A few counts support this clone. This chain joins TRBV7-8 and TRBJ1-1; D remains unclear. Trimming removed 5 bases from V and 5 bases from J, with 21 bases in between. The germline CDR1 and CDR2 sequences are SGHVS and FQNEAQ. The CDR3 totals 16 residues. Here the CDR3 DNA reads TGTGCCAGCAGCCTCGGCGAGTTGGGTTTAGGAACTGAAGCTTTCTTT. Residues: CASSLGELGLGTEAFF.

This rearrangement joins TRBV20-1 to TRBJ1-2; D is ambiguous. The CDR3 spans 11 residues. Trimming took off 6 bases at V and 2 bases at J, with 7 bases between the two ends. Per germline, CDR1 DFQATT and CDR2 SNEGSKA (reference sequence). CDR3 amino acids: CSAVGNYGYTF. CDR3 nucleotides: TGCAGTGCGGTAGGGAACTATGGCTACACCTTC.

This chain uses TRBV5-5 with TRBJ1-4; 7 bases line up with TRBD1. V lost 3 bases, J lost 3 bases, and 5 bases stayed unmatched. CDR1 and CDR2 (germline): SGHKS, YYEKEE (reference sequence). The CDR3 sequence is 15 residues long. CDR3: CASSSGQVANEKLFF. CDR3 DNA sequence: TGTGCCAGCAGCTCCGGACAGGTTGCTAATGAAAAACTGTTTTTT.

The V and J genes are TRBV7-2 and TRBJ1-5; the D gene is possibly TRBD1 (6 bases). Germline V gene sequence: CDR1 SGHTA, CDR2 FQGNSA. V was pared by 5 bases and J by 5 bases, with 19 bases between. The CDR3 contains 16 residues. CDR3 nucleotides: TGTGCCAGCAGCCCCTGGGGAGGGGGGAATTATCAGCCCCAGCATTTT. Its translation is CASSPWGGGNYQPQHF.

The chain uses TRBV18 and TRBJ1-2; TRBD1 matches at 7 bases. V trimming: 0 bases; J trimming: 1 base; junction bases outside the gene matches: 2. CDR3 length: 15 amino acids. Looked up from germline, CDR1 is KGHSH and CDR2 is LQKENI. The CDR3 spells CASSPPWTGNYGYTF. The CDR3 DNA reads as TGTGCCAGCTCACCACCTTGGACAGGTAACTATGGCTACACCTTC.